These 5 T cell receptor beta chains originate from one sample sequenced in a study of a mutant IDH1 vaccine in newly diagnosed glioma. Assay: immunoSEQ multiplex PCR; the TCRdb copy retains only in-frame clones and omits some. The repertoire includes about 34,000 clones, 60% to 85% of them detected once, and roughly 8.6% sits in the top ten. Time point reported: baseline, week 1 (first vaccination visit). Regarding treatment: pre-vaccination baseline after standard-of-care therapy. Specimen: peripheral blood mononuclear cells (PBMCs), collected from a glioma patient treated with radiotherapy, temozolomide or both. These TCRs come from a man aged 45-65 years with glioma. Some clones in this sample may be carry-over from other donors' samples.

The chain employs TRBV6-5 and TRBJ1-5; tentative D call: TRBD1 (6 bases). V shed 6 bases and J shed 6 bases, with 15 bases lying between them. Germline V gene data show CDR1 as MNHEY and CDR2 as SVGAGI. The CDR3 covers 14 residues. The chain's CDR3 is CASSPQGWRQPQHF. Here the CDR3 DNA reads TGTGCCAGCAGCCCACAGGGTTGGCGTCAGCCCCAGCATTTT.

This clone turned up a few times. The chain employs TRBV11-1 and TRBJ2-5; 16 nucleotides match TRBD2. The trim removed 5 bases at V and 5 bases at J, leaving 8 bases unmatched. Germline V gene sequence: CDR1 SGHAT, CDR2 FQDESV (reference sequence). The CDR3 runs 17 residues. The CDR3 sequence is CASSPGTSGGGQETQYF. CDR3 bases: TGTGCCAGCAGCCCCGGGACTAGCGGGGGGGGTCAGGAGACCCAGTACTTC.

This chain joins TRBV2 and TRBJ2-1; TRBD1 agrees at 7 bases. Per the germline V gene, CDR1 is SNHLY and CDR2 is FYNNEI. V shed 8 bases and J 5 bases; nucleotides not matched to a gene: 6. CDR3 length equals 13 residues. The CDR3 loop is CASSQGKDNEQFF. CDR3 coding DNA: TGTGCCAGCTCACAGGGGAAGGACAATGAGCAGTTCTTC.

The rearrangement links TRBV7-9 to TRBJ1-6, with unresolved D. V was cut by 4 bases and J by 8 bases, with 12 bases left in between. Germline lookup yields CDR1 SEHNR and CDR2 FQNEAQ (reference sequence). The length of the CDR3 is 14 residues. The CDR3 coding sequence is TGTGCCAGCAGCTGGGCGGCGGAGGATTCACCCCTCCACTTT. Its translation: CASSWAAEDSPLHF.

V gene TRBV4-1 combines with J gene TRBJ2-7; D might be TRBD2 (7 bases). The CDR3 is made up of 16 amino acids. CDR1 and CDR2 (germline): MGHRA, YSYEKL. The V end was cut by 0 bases, the J end by 2 bases, with 14 bases between. The CDR3 spells CASSQDPGGPPYEQYF. The CDR3 DNA sequence: TGCGCCAGCAGCCAAGACCCGGGGGGCCCTCCCTACGAGCAGTACTTC.